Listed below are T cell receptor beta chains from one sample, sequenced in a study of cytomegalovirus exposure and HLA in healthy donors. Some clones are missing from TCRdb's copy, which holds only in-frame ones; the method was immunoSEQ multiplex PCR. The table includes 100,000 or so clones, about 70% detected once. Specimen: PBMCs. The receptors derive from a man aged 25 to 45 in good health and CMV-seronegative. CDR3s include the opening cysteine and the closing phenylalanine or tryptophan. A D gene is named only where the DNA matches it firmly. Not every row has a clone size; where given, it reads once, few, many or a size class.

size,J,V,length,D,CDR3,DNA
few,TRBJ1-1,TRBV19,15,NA,CASRLRGGANTEAFF,TGTGCCAGTAGGTTGAGGGGGGGGGCGAACACTGAAGCTTTCTTT
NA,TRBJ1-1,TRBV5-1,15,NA,CASSQDRPVNTEAFF,TGCGCCAGCAGCCAGGACAGACCGGTGAACACTGAAGCTTTCTTT
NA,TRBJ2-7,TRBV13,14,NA,CASSLGSGLAEQYF,TGTGCCAGCAGCTTAGGATCCGGGTTGGCCGAGCAGTACTTC
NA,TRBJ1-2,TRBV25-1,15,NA,CASSDSRGANYGYTF,TGTGCCAGCAGTGATTCGAGAGGAGCCAACTATGGCTACACCTTC
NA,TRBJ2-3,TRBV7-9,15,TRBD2,CASSSSGGVSDTQYF,TGTGCCAGCAGCTCTAGCGGGGGGGTGTCTGATACGCAGTATTTT
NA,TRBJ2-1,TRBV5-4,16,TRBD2,CASSPTGTSGRNEQFF,TGTGCCAGCAGCCCCACCGGGACTAGCGGGAGGAATGAGCAGTTCTTC
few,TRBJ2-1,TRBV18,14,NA,CASSPATSYNEQFF,TGTGCCAGCTCACCGGCGACATCTTACAATGAGCAGTTCTTC
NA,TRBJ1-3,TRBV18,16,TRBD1,CASSRRQGLAGNTIYF,TGTGCCAGCTCACGGCGACAGGGATTAGCGGGAAACACCATATATTTT
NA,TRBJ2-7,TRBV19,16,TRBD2,CASRKQGTSGVYEQYF,TGTGCCAGTAGAAAACAGGGGACTAGCGGGGTCTACGAGCAGTACTTC
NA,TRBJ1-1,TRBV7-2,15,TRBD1,CASSFGDRLNTEAFF,TGTGCCAGCAGCTTTGGGGACAGGCTAAACACTGAAGCTTTCTTT
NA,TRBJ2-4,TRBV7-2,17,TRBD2,CASSLAASGLAKNIQYF,TGTGCCAGCAGCTTAGCGGCTAGCGGACTAGCCAAAAACATTCAGTACTTC
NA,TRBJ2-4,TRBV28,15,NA,CASSLVQVPKNIQYF,TGTGCCAGCAGTTTGGTACAGGTTCCCAAAAACATTCAGTACTTC
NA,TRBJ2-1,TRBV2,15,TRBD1,CASKSGTGTYNEQFF,TGTGCCAGCAAGAGCGGGACAGGGACCTACAATGAGCAGTTCTTC
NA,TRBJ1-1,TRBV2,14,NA,CASSTTGMNTEAFF,TGTGCCAGCAGTACCACAGGGATGAACACTGAAGCTTTCTTT
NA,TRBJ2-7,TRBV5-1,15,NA,CASSFQGGWGGEQYF,TGCGCCAGCAGCTTTCAGGGGGGTTGGGGCGGCGAGCAGTACTTC
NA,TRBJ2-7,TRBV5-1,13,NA,CASSLTGEDEQYF,TGCGCCAGCAGCTTGACGGGAGAGGACGAGCAGTACTTC
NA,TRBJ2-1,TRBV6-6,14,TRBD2,CASKGLAEPNEQFF,TGTGCCAGCAAAGGACTAGCGGAGCCCAATGAGCAGTTCTTC
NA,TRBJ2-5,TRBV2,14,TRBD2,CASTSTSGIETQYF,TGTGCCAGCACATCTACTAGCGGGATCGAGACCCAGTACTTC
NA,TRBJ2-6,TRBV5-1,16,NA,CASSPTASSGANVLTF,TGCGCCAGCAGCCCGACAGCCTCCTCTGGGGCCAACGTCCTGACTTTC
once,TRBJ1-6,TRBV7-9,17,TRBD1,CASSLGQGAGNNSPLHF,TGTGCCAGCAGCCTAGGACAGGGGGCTGGAAATAATTCACCCCTCCACTTT
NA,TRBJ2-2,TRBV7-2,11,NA,CASRNSGELFF,TGTGCCAGCCGCAACTCCGGGGAGCTGTTTTTT
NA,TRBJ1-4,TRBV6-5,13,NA,CAIGGITNEKLFF,TGTGCGATCGGAGGGATAACTAATGAAAAACTGTTTTTT
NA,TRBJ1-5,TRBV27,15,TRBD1,CASSFQGAYNQPQHF,TGTGCCAGCAGTTTCCAGGGGGCATACAATCAGCCCCAGCATTTT